This T cell receptor beta chain came from a study of blood T cell repertoires in COVID-19. Across the study: PBMCs, B-cell-depleted T cells, or T cells were the source of the cDNA or gDNA that made up the material.

The CDR3 is 15 amino acids. Germline CDR1 and CDR2: SGHNT and YENEEA. The V end was cut by 5 bases, the J end by 3 bases, with 11 bases between. Sequencing was performed with immunoSEQ multiplex PCR; in TCRdb, only in-frame clones are kept and a portion is missing. The sample includes 150,000 to 200,000 clones, around nine tenths of them seen just once. This chain links TRBV11-3 with TRBJ2-6; TRBD1 might be the D (6 bases). Sequencing was carried out using peripheral blood. This TCR was recovered from a man younger than 35 with active or convalescent COVID-19. The CDR3 region has the DNA TGTGCCAGCAGCCCACAGGGACGTGGGGCCAACGTCCTGACTTTC. Protein product: CASSPQGRGANVLTF.